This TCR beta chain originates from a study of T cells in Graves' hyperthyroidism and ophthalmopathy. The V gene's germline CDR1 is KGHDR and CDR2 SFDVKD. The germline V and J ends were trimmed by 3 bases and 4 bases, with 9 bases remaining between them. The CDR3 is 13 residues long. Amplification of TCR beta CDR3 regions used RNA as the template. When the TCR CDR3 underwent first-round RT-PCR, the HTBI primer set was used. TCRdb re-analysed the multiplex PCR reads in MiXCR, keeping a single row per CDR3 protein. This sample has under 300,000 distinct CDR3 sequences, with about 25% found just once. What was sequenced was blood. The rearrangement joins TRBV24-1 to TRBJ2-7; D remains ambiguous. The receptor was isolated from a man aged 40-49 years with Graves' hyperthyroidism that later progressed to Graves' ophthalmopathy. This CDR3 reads CATSDHTTYEQYF. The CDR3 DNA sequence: TGTGCCACCAGTGATCATACTACGTACGAGCAGTACTTC.